This T cell receptor beta chain was recorded in a study of T cell responses to AZD1222 COVID-19 vaccine. Profiling relied on immunoSEQ multiplex PCR, and the TCRdb table lists in-frame clones only, not all of them. This table holds 100,000 or so clones, around nine tenths found once. Trimming left V 4 bases short and J 2 bases short, with 14 bases between. The CDR3 has 15 residues. Germline V gene sequence: CDR1 SNHLY, CDR2 FYNNEI. This sequence joins TRBV2 and TRBJ2-5; TRBD2 is a possible D gene (5 bases). Sequences were derived from peripheral blood, sampled on day 0 of AZD1222 vaccination. This clonotype originated in an adult in good health. Here the CDR3 DNA reads TGTGCCAGCAGTGGAGGAGCGGTTGTGCAAGAGACCCAGTACTTC. It codes for CASSGGAVVQETQYF.